The 32 T cell receptor beta chains below all came from one sample that was sequenced in a study of OX40 agonist ivuxolimab in advanced cancers. Using immunoSEQ multiplex PCR, the repertoire was profiled, and TCRdb retains in-frame clones only, with some absent. Of more than 80,000 clones in the sample, approximately 90% were seen once. This material consisted of CD4+ or CD8+ T cells sorted from blood, taken in a trial of the OX40 agonist ivuxolimab. Receptors were obtained from an adult with an advanced solid tumor such as melanoma, head and neck, liver or kidney cancer.

This clone was seen just once. CDR3 sequence (DNA): TGTGCCAGCGCCGCAGGGGGGCTGGGTCAAGAGACCCAGTACTTC. As protein: CASAAGGLGQETQYF. The J gene is TRBJ2-5, the V gene TRBV7-9; the D gene is possibly TRBD1 (7 bases). The CDR3 sequence is 15 residues long. The germline gives CDR1 SEHNR, CDR2 FQNEAQ (reference sequence). V was cut by 8 bases and J by 2 bases, with 18 bases left in between.

The gene calls are TRBV5-1 and TRBJ1-4; no reliable D call. Germline V gene sequence: CDR1 SGHRS, CDR2 YFSETQ. V gave up 3 bases and J gave up 7 bases, with 13 bases separating them. This CDR3 is 14 amino acids long. CDR3 in amino acids: CASSWGGQAEKLFF. CDR3 sequence (DNA): TGCGCCAGCAGCTGGGGTGGGCAGGCTGAAAAACTGTTTTTT.

This chain uses TRBV6-1 with TRBJ2-5; 8 bases align to TRBD1. V lost 4 bases and J lost 4; bases outside the gene matches: 5. The CDR3 runs to 14 residues. Looked up from germline, CDR1 is MNHNS and CDR2 is SASEGT. The CDR3 loop is CASSGRGRGETQYF. As DNA, the CDR3 is TGTGCCAGCAGTGGCAGGGGGCGCGGAGAGACCCAGTACTTC.

CDR3 amino acids: CASSVGPLGRADTQYF. In DNA, the CDR3 is TGTGCCAGCAGCGTAGGTCCCCTAGGAAGGGCGGATACGCAGTATTTT. The J gene is TRBJ2-3, the V gene TRBV9; D remains ambiguous. V was clipped by 0 bases and J by 6 bases, with 17 bases between them. The CDR3 is 16 amino acids. Germline values: CDR1 SGDLS, CDR2 YYNGEE.

The rearrangement links TRBV7-2 to TRBJ1-2, with 7 bases aligning to TRBD1. The CDR3 covers 15 residues. Germline-derived CDR1 and CDR2 are SGHTA and FQGNSA. Unmatched junction bases numbered 9, after V lost 5 bases and J lost 3 bases. CDR3 bases: TGTGCCAGCAGCGCGATACCCGGGACAGACTATGGCTACACCTTC. Amino acid sequence: CASSAIPGTDYGYTF.

This chain joins TRBV9 and TRBJ1-2, with a tentative D call TRBD1 (5 bases). This CDR3 has 15 amino acids. The V gene's germline CDR1 is SGDLS and CDR2 YYNGEE. V was clipped by 1 base and J by 7 bases, with 17 bases between them. The CDR3 DNA follows: TGTGCCAGCAGCGTAAATCCCGGGACCACCGCTGGCTACACCTTC. Translated: CASSVNPGTTAGYTF.

The chain has TRBV2 and TRBJ2-7; D unclear. CDR1 and CDR2 from the germline V gene are SNHLY and FYNNEI. V lost 5 bases and J lost 8, with 13 bases in between. The length of the CDR3 is 12 residues. CDR3 protein: CASSRAVTQQYF. CDR3 bases: TGTGCCAGCAGTCGGGCGGTAACACAGCAGTACTTC.

In DNA form, the CDR3 reads TGCGCCAGCAGCTTAGGGACTACATCCTTGGCCACAGATACGCAGTATTTT. It encodes CASSLGTTSLATDTQYF. The genes are TRBV5-1 and TRBJ2-3; 7 bases line up with TRBD2. There are 17 residues in the CDR3. From germline, CDR1 is SGHRS and CDR2 YFSETQ. The junction had 11 bases not matched to a gene; V was cut back by 2 bases and J by 2 bases.

The chain carries TRBV6-1 and TRBJ2-7; D call uncertain. V was clipped by 7 bases and J by 6 bases, with 16 bases between them. CDR3 length: 13 residues. Germline V gives CDR1 MNHNS, CDR2 SASEGT. CDR3 DNA: TGTGCCAGCACCCTCTTCCTCTCGGCCGAGCAGTACTTC. Its translation: CASTLFLSAEQYF.

The chain uses TRBV13 and TRBJ1-1; D is unclear. Trimming shortened V by 5 bases and J by 5 bases, and 12 bases separated the two germline ends. Germline lookup yields CDR1 PRHDT and CDR2 FYEKMQ (reference sequence). The CDR3 is 13 amino acids. The CDR3 sequence: CASSTRTVTEAFF. The CDR3 DNA reads TGTGCCAGCAGCACGCGGACGGTGACTGAAGCTTTCTTT.

The chain uses TRBV5-1 and TRBJ2-1, with TRBD2 matching 9 bases. J lost 4 bases, V lost 6 bases, and 2 bases had no gene match. The CDR3 sequence is 13 residues long. The germline V gene has CDR1 SGHRS and CDR2 YFSETQ. The CDR3 DNA reads as TGCGCCAGCAAAGCGGGAGGATACAATGAGCAGTTCTTC. As protein: CASKAGGYNEQFF.

The chain uses TRBV10-1 and TRBJ2-7, with D perhaps TRBD2 (6 bases). The V and J ends lost 2 bases and 2 bases respectively, with 10 bases between them. The CDR3 totals 14 residues. Germline lookup yields CDR1 WNHNN and CDR2 SYGVQD (reference sequence). This chain's CDR3 is CASSEAGGTYEQYF. In DNA, the CDR3 is TGCGCCAGCAGTGAGGCCGGGGGAACCTACGAGCAGTACTTC.

CDR3: CASIPVILDRNSGANVLTF. DNA of the CDR3: TGTGCCAGCATCCCGGTCATTTTGGACAGAAACTCTGGGGCCAACGTCCTGACTTTC. The J gene is TRBJ2-6, the V gene TRBV2; possibly TRBD1 for D (6 bases). CDR3 length equals 19 residues. V was shortened by 7 bases and J by 0 bases, with 22 bases between the two germline ends. Germline assignment: CDR1 SNHLY and CDR2 FYNNEI.

The V and J genes are TRBV30 and TRBJ1-1; weak D call: TRBD1 (6 bases). Germline V CDR1 and CDR2: GTSNPN, SVGIG (reference sequence). CDR3 length: 14 residues. Deletions cut 1 base from V and 3 bases from J, with 12 bases between. The DNA for the CDR3 is TGTGCCTGGAGTGGCTGGGGGGCAGACACTGAAGCTTTCTTT. Encoded protein: CAWSGWGADTEAFF.

The chain has TRBV7-9 and TRBJ1-1; D may be TRBD1 (5 bases). V was cut by 5 bases and J by 7 bases, with 8 bases left in between. The germline V gene encodes CDR1 SEHNR and CDR2 FQNEAQ (reference sequence). CDR3 length: 11 amino acids. This chain's CDR3 is CASSGTVEAFF. The DNA for the CDR3 is TGTGCCAGCAGCGGGACCGTTGAAGCTTTCTTT.

This clone occurred once. V gene TRBV9 combines with J gene TRBJ2-2; D remains unclear. CDR1 SGDLS and CDR2 YYNGEE come from the germline V gene. Trimming pared 2 bases from V and 4 bases from J, leaving 6 bases between. The CDR3 totals 13 residues. In DNA, the CDR3 is TGTGCCAGCAGCGTTTTAAGCACCGGGGAGCTGTTTTTT. The encoded protein is CASSVLSTGELFF.

The chain recombines TRBV6-6 with TRBJ2-3, with TRBD2 identical over 8 bases. Germline CDR1 reads MNHNY; CDR2 reads SVGAGI (reference sequence). The ends lost 6 bases at V and 1 base at J; junction bases unmatched: 6. The CDR3 is 15 residues long. Written as DNA, the CDR3 is TGTGCCAGCAGCCAGGCCGGGAGGGGCACAGATACGCAGTATTTT. Translated, it gives CASSQAGRGTDTQYF.

The V call is TRBV6-5, the J call TRBJ2-1; 8 bases align to TRBD2. CDR3 size: 16 residues. Germline trimming cut 4 bases from V and 0 bases from J; bases unmatched to any gene: 5. Germline CDR1 MNHEY, CDR2 SVGAGI. The CDR3 sequence: CASSFRAGGSYNEQFF. CDR3 DNA: TGTGCCAGCAGTTTCCGGGCGGGGGGCTCCTACAATGAGCAGTTCTTC.

The chain couples TRBV4-3 to TRBJ1-2; D is ambiguous. The V end was cut by 2 bases, the J end by 7 bases, with 17 bases between. Germline values: CDR1 LGHNA, CDR2 YSLEER. This CDR3 is 15 amino acids long. In DNA, the CDR3 is TGCGCCAGCAGCCAAAGTACCGTAGTTGGCTCTGGCTACACCTTC. Its protein is CASSQSTVVGSGYTF.

This clone was observed once. The DNA for the CDR3 is TGTGCCAGCTCAGTGGGACTAGCGGGGACCTACAATGAGCAGTTCTTC. Its protein is CASSVGLAGTYNEQFF. V gene TRBV18 combines with J gene TRBJ2-1; 13 bases are shared with TRBD2. Trimming removed 5 bases from V and 2 bases from J; junction bases left unmatched: 3. The CDR3 sequence is 16 residues long. Germline lookup yields CDR1 KGHSH and CDR2 LQKENI.

The chain couples TRBV5-1 to TRBJ1-2; D is unresolved. The V gene's germline CDR1 is SGHRS and CDR2 YFSETQ. Deletions cut 5 bases from V and 0 bases from J, with 11 bases between. This CDR3 is 14 amino acids long. CDR3 protein: CASSLTTTNYGYTF. In DNA, the CDR3 is TGCGCCAGCAGTTTGACAACCACTAACTATGGCTACACCTTC.

The chain combines TRBV29-1 with TRBJ2-1; D not certain. CDR1 and CDR2 (germline): SQVTM, ANQGSEA. This CDR3 has 14 amino acids. V was shortened by 1 base and J by 7 bases, with 14 bases between the two germline ends. The CDR3: CSVEVFRLENEQFF. CDR3 bases: TGCAGCGTTGAAGTGTTCCGTCTTGAGAATGAGCAGTTCTTC.

DNA for the CDR3: TGTGCCAGTAGCCAACAGGGTGACTCTGGCTACACCTTC. Its protein is CASSQQGDSGYTF. The chain carries TRBV19 and TRBJ1-2, with TRBD1 as a possible D gene (6 bases). The CDR3 spans 13 residues. The V gene's germline CDR1 is LNHDA and CDR2 SQIVND (reference sequence). Trimming removed 6 bases at V and 7 bases at J, with 15 bases between.

The gene calls are TRBV7-9 and TRBJ2-2; D is uncertain. V was clipped by 1 base and J by 10 bases, with 13 bases between them. Germline V gene lookup returns CDR1 SEHNR and CDR2 FQNEAQ (reference sequence). The CDR3 is 14 amino acids. The DNA of the CDR3 is TGTGCCAGCAGCTTAGATCTGGGATCGGTGGAGCTGTTTTTT. Its translation is CASSLDLGSVELFF.

The gene calls are TRBV29-1 and TRBJ1-3; possibly TRBD1 for D (6 bases). CDR1 and CDR2 from the germline V gene are SQVTM and ANQGSEA. The CDR3 extends over 15 amino acids. V dropped 7 bases and J dropped 3 bases, with 19 bases sitting between them. CDR3 protein: CSAIQGSNFGNTIYF. CDR3 coding DNA: TGCAGCGCAATACAGGGAAGTAATTTTGGAAACACCATATATTTT.

Only one count was recorded for this clone. The rearrangement joins TRBV4-1 to TRBJ2-3; no clear D gene. The CDR3 loop spans 12 amino acids. CDR1 and CDR2 from the germline V gene are MGHRA and YSYEKL. V lost 3 bases and J 6 bases, leaving 7 bases between the germline ends. The CDR3 DNA follows: TGCGCCAGCAGCCACGTAAGGGATACGCAGTATTTT. Its translation: CASSHVRDTQYF.

The chain joins TRBV5-1 to TRBJ1-1; D gene ambiguous. The ends were cut back, 7 bases at V and 6 bases at J, with 19 bases in the middle. This CDR3 spans 14 amino acids. The germline CDR1 and CDR2 sequences are SGHRS and YFSETQ. The DNA of the CDR3 is TGCGCCAGCGGTTTACTGGGTCGGAGTGCTGAAGCTTTCTTT. Protein: CASGLLGRSAEAFF.

The chain employs TRBV10-3 and TRBJ1-4; D may be TRBD1 (5 bases). The germline V gene has CDR1 ENHRY and CDR2 SYGVKD. The CDR3 runs to 14 residues. The ends were cut back, 6 bases at V and 8 bases at J, with 16 bases in the middle. CDR3 region: CAISPGVRGEKLFF. DNA of the CDR3: TGTGCCATCAGCCCGGGGGTTAGAGGGGAAAAACTGTTTTTT.

The chain has TRBV9 and TRBJ1-4; tentatively, D is TRBD1 (6 bases). CDR3 length: 14 residues. CDR1 is SGDLS, CDR2 YYNGEE, per germline. Trimming cost V 0 bases and J 6 bases, with 9 bases left between them. As DNA, the CDR3 is TGTGCCAGCAGCGTAGGCCCAGGGGATGAAAAACTGTTTTTT. Its translation: CASSVGPGDEKLFF.

This chain links TRBV6-5 with TRBJ1-5; 10 bases fit TRBD1. CDR3 length: 15 amino acids. Germline V gene lookup returns CDR1 MNHEY and CDR2 SVGAGI. V gave up 5 bases and J gave up 6 bases; unmatched junction bases: 7. Here the CDR3 DNA reads TGTGCCAGCAGTCCCCGGGACAGGGGATTTCAGCCCCAGCATTTT. Translating gives CASSPRDRGFQPQHF.

The chain recombines TRBV27 with TRBJ1-5, with D uncertain. V lost 7 bases and J lost 1, with 17 bases in between. This CDR3 comprises 16 residues. In germline, CDR1 is MNHEY, CDR2 SMNVEV (reference sequence). Written as DNA, the CDR3 is TGTGCCAGCAAACCGATAGGGAAAGGGAGCAATCAGCCCCAGCATTTT. It translates to CASKPIGKGSNQPQHF.

This rearrangement joins TRBV28 to TRBJ1-2; D is ambiguous. V was trimmed by 6 bases and J by 9 bases, leaving 8 bases between them. Germline assignment: CDR1 MDHEN and CDR2 SYDVKM. The CDR3 runs to 10 residues. The CDR3 region is CASRRNSYTF. CDR3 nucleotide sequence: TGTGCCAGCAGACGTAATAGCTACACCTTC.